This T cell receptor beta chain was identified in a study of blood T cell repertoires in COVID-19. Study details: From T cells, B-cell-depleted T cells, or PBMCs came the material, which was cDNA or gDNA.

Across about two dozen US areas, participants ranged in age from roughly 18 to 95 years. Authors' data handling: For nucleated cells, counts were estimated from reference gene primer amplification. Repertoires were generated with immunoSEQ multiplex PCR, while TCRdb's copy carries only in-frame clones and drops some. D and trimming come from the DNA, and the V and J calls and clone size come from that table. This table has roughly 280,000 clones, about 90% appearing once. Of note for this clone: This same CDR3 is encoded by further DNA sequences in the sample.

The CDR3 runs to 15 residues. V lost 1 base, J lost 9 bases, and 5 bases stayed unmatched. Germline V gives CDR1 MGHRA, CDR2 YSYEKL. The sequence was obtained from a woman aged 55-69 years who had recovered from COVID-19. The chain combines TRBV4-1 with TRBJ1-6, with TRBD1 identical over 8 bases. Input material: PBMCs or T cells enriched from blood (not recorded which). The CDR3 nucleotides are TGCGCCAGCAGCCAAGTAGGACAGGGCGGTTCACCCCTCCACTTT. It encodes CASSQVGQGGSPLHF.